Listed below are T cell receptor beta chains from one sample, sequenced in a study of immune reconstitution after stem cell transplant in scleroderma. TCRdb ran MiXCR on the RT-PCR reads and lists one entry per CDR3 protein. This sample carries around 2,000 distinct CDR3 sequences, 15% to 20% of them seen once, and the ten largest clones take 8%. Sampling was done before or after autologous hematopoietic stem cell transplantation (not recorded which). The receptors here all came from a female donor with systemic sclerosis. The CDR3 runs from the conserved cysteine through the conserved F or W.

>TRBJ1-2|TRBV20-1
CSATREQGNYGYTF
>TRBJ2-1|TRBV14
CASSQASSYNEQFF
>TRBJ1-6|TRBV18
CASSPLQGSDSPLHF
>TRBJ1-5|TRBV15
CATSRDFGRGDQRPQHF
>TRBJ2-7|TRBV5-6
CASSRRQGGSYEQYF
>TRBJ1-1|TRBV29-1
CSAQGFSSPRGTEAFF
>TRBJ2-5|TRBV20-1
CSGEWAGGVRETQYF
>TRBJ2-2|TRBV3-1
CASSHVATGTNTGELFF
>TRBJ2-1|TRBV29-1
CSVDGTSSPEYNEQFF
>TRBJ1-1|TRBV7-9
CASSRGNTEAFF
>TRBJ2-5|TRBV7-2
CASSPSGRQETQYF
>TRBJ2-4|TRBV2
CASSEFGTGASNIQYF
>TRBJ2-3|TRBV6-1
CASSRGTGRLSTDTQYF